A single sample gave rise to the 28 T cell receptor beta chains below, sequenced in a study of identical twins' blood T cells. MiXCR was run by TCRdb on the 5' RACE reads, yielding one entry per CDR3 protein. Of around 380,000 distinct CDR3 sequences in the sample, about 28% were seen once. Sequenced: PBMCs. The origin of the receptors is a woman between 18 and 50 years old in good health.

In its sample, this clonotype was seen a few times. The V and J genes are TRBV19 and TRBJ2-2, with D hard to call. In germline, CDR1 is LNHDA, CDR2 SQIVND (reference sequence). This CDR3 region has 14 residues. The V end was cut by 7 bases, the J end by 1 base, with 10 bases between. CDR3 amino acids: CASNAAVNTGELFF. CDR3 coding DNA: TGTGCCAGTAACGCGGCGGTGAACACCGGGGAGCTGTTTTTT.

This clonotype occurred a few times. The chain has TRBV2 and TRBJ1-1; D unclear. Trimming left V 7 bases short and J 6 bases short, with 15 bases between. The CDR3 is made up of 13 amino acids. The V gene's germline CDR1 is SNHLY and CDR2 FYNNEI. The CDR3 protein is CASIPGPIPEAFF. The CDR3, as DNA: TGTGCCAGCATCCCCGGGCCGATCCCTGAAGCTTTCTTT.

This clonotype was counted a few times. The gene calls are TRBV9 and TRBJ1-3; tentatively, D is TRBD1 (6 bases). The CDR3 totals 14 residues. Germline V gene sequence: CDR1 SGDLS, CDR2 YYNGEE. Trimming stripped 4 bases from V and 2 bases from J, with 10 bases between. CDR3 in DNA: TGTGCCAGCAGCCCTACAGGGCCTGGAAACACCATATATTTT. Its translation is CASSPTGPGNTIYF.

This clonotype was detected only a few times. The chain carries TRBV19 and TRBJ1-1, with a tentative D call TRBD1 (5 bases). The V gene lost 10 bases and the J gene lost 11 bases, with 23 bases spanning the gap. CDR1 and CDR2 from the germline V gene are LNHDA and SQIVND (reference sequence). The CDR3 length is 13 residues. CDR3 nucleotide sequence: TGTGCCACCCGACTCGAAGGGGCGAATATGGCTTTCTTT. It encodes CATRLEGANMAFF. The variable domain in full, completed from reference TRBV19 and TRBJ1-1, reads DGGITQSPKYLFRKEGQNVTLSCEQNLNHDAMYWYRQDPGQGLRLIYYSQIVNDFQKGDIAEGYSVSREKKESFPLTVTSAQKNPTAFYLCATRLEGANMAFFGQGTRLTVV.

Note on this clonotype: It may be a read error: a sequence one base away is much more abundant. This CDR3 is missing its conserved last phenylalanine or tryptophan, likely due to a read error. This chain connects TRBV5-1 to TRBJ2-1; 7 nucleotides line up with TRBD1. Per the germline V gene, CDR1 is SGHRS and CDR2 is YFSETQ. With V trimmed by 3 bases and J by 6 bases, 6 bases remained unmatched. The CDR3 length is 14 residues. CDR3 DNA: TGCGCCAGCAGCTCCGGGACAGTTTCCAATGAGCAGTTCTGC. Translation: CASSSGTVSNEQFC.

Only one count was recorded for this clonotype. The chain recombines TRBV11-2 with TRBJ1-1; D possibly corresponds to TRBD1 (5 bases). CDR1 is SGHAT, CDR2 FQNNGV, per germline. Trimming removed 5 bases from V and 5 bases from J, with 21 bases in between. The CDR3 sequence is 16 residues long. CDR3 in DNA: TGTGCCAGCAGCAGTACAGGAGCCTCTGAAAGAACTGAAGCTTTCTTT. It specifies CASSSTGASERTEAFF. The variable domain in full, with the rest retrieved from reference TRBV11-2 and TRBJ1-1, is EAGVAQSPRYKIIEKRQSVAFWCNPISGHATLYWYQQILGQGPKLLIQFQNNGVVDDSQLPKDRFSAERLKGVDSTLKIQPAKLEDSAVYLCASSSTGASERTEAFFGQGTRLTVV.

This clonotype was picked up a small number of times. The chain uses TRBV5-6 and TRBJ1-5; D remains unclear. Germline lookup yields CDR1 SGHDT and CDR2 YYEEEE. Trimming shortened V by 2 bases and J by 2 bases, and 14 bases separated the two germline ends. The CDR3 is 16 amino acids. The DNA for the CDR3 is TGTGCCAGCAGCTTCGGTGGCCTGGCGGGCAATCAGCCCCAGCATTTT. This codes for CASSFGGLAGNQPQHF.

This clonotype was seen a few times. V is TRBV9 and J is TRBJ1-1; unclear D gene. V lost 0 bases and J 2 bases, leaving 14 bases between the germline ends. CDR3 length equals 16 residues. Per the germline V gene, CDR1 is SGDLS and CDR2 is YYNGEE. The CDR3 loop is CASSVGHVGTNTEAFF. DNA for the CDR3: TGTGCCAGCAGCGTAGGACACGTGGGCACAAACACTGAAGCTTTCTTT.

This chain uses TRBV10-3 with TRBJ1-2, with 7 positions matching TRBD1. Germline CDR1 is ENHRY and CDR2 is SYGVKD. This CDR3 has 13 residues. The J segment lost 6 bases and the V segment lost 7 bases, leaving 8 bases of the junction unmatched. As DNA, the CDR3 is TGTGCCATCAATATGGGACAGAACCATGGCTACACCTTC. It translates to CAINMGQNHGYTF.

The chain links TRBV14 to TRBJ1-1, with a weak D call TRBD1 (5 bases). The CDR3 contains 13 residues. In germline, CDR1 is SGHDN, CDR2 FVKESK. Between the trimmed V and J ends, which lost 0 bases and 7 bases, there was a span of 9 bases. Here the CDR3 reads CASSQEPGGEAFF. The DNA of the CDR3 is TGTGCCAGCAGCCAAGAACCCGGGGGTGAAGCTTTCTTT.

This rearrangement joins TRBV20-1 to TRBJ2-7, with 9 bases lining up with TRBD2. The length of the CDR3 is 15 residues. V shed 0 bases and J 6 bases; nucleotides not matched to a gene: 9. The germline CDR1 and CDR2 sequences are DFQATT and SNEGSKA (reference sequence). CDR3 nucleotides: TGCAGTGCTAGAGATCGCAGACTAGCGGTCCTCGAGCAGTACTTC. Its translation: CSARDRRLAVLEQYF.

The chain combines TRBV30 with TRBJ1-2; 9 bases align to TRBD1. V dropped 4 bases and J dropped 8; count of bases not matched to a gene: 11. Looked up from germline, CDR1 is GTSNPN and CDR2 is SVGIG (reference sequence). The CDR3 runs to 14 residues. CDR3 amino acids: CAWIGNRDRVGYTF. DNA of the CDR3: TGTGCCTGGATTGGAAACCGGGACAGGGTCGGCTACACCTTC.

This clonotype was observed at least ten times. J is TRBJ1-1 and V is TRBV12-3 or TRBV12-4; 12 bases are shared with TRBD1. CDR3 length: 15 residues. After removal of 4 bases from V and 5 bases from J, the junction contained 5 bases not matched to a gene. CDR3 bases: TGTGCCAGCAGTTCCGGGACAGGGGGCCTAACTGAAGCTTTCTTT. Translated: CASSSGTGGLTEAFF.

The J gene is TRBJ1-3, the V gene TRBV19; D ambiguous. V lost 5 bases to trimming and J lost 0 bases, with 11 bases between them. CDR3 length equals 15 residues. From germline, CDR1 is LNHDA and CDR2 SQIVND (reference sequence). The chain's CDR3 is CASSPAGFSGNTIYF. CDR3 in DNA: TGTGCCAGTAGTCCGGCGGGCTTCTCTGGAAACACCATATATTTT. The whole variable domain, remainder taken from reference TRBV19 and TRBJ1-3, is DGGITQSPKYLFRKEGQNVTLSCEQNLNHDAMYWYRQDPGQGLRLIYYSQIVNDFQKGDIAEGYSVSREKKESFPLTVTSAQKNPTAFYLCASSPAGFSGNTIYFGEGSWLTVV.

This clonotype was counted ten times or more. This sequence joins TRBV20-1 and TRBJ1-1; D might be TRBD1 (5 bases). V was cut by 4 bases and J by 4 bases, with 19 bases left in between. In germline, CDR1 is DFQATT, CDR2 SNEGSKA (reference sequence). This CDR3 comprises 15 residues. This CDR3 is CSAKGQGARGTEAFF. The CDR3 coding sequence is TGCAGTGCTAAAGGGCAGGGCGCGAGGGGCACTGAAGCTTTCTTT.

This clonotype was observed a handful of times. V gene TRBV29-1 combines with J gene TRBJ2-2; 9 bases line up with TRBD1. The length of the CDR3 is 14 residues. V lost 4 bases, J lost 4 bases, and 4 bases stayed unmatched. CDR1 is SQVTM and CDR2 is ANQGSEA in the germline V gene. The CDR3 loop reads CSVAGTGPTGELFF. Here the CDR3 DNA reads TGCAGCGTTGCCGGGACAGGGCCCACCGGGGAGCTGTTTTTT.

This clonotype showed up just once. Sequence at one end of the junction differs from germline and may be a read error. J is TRBJ2-5 and V is TRBV12-3 or TRBV12-4; 10 nucleotides match TRBD2. The CDR3 has 14 amino acids. CDR3 coding DNA: TGTACCAGCAGCCAACTAGCGGGGCAAGAGACCCAGTACTTC. Amino acids: CTSSQLAGQETQYF.

This clonotype was detected ten times or more. J is TRBJ2-1 and V is TRBV20-1; 8 positions agree with TRBD2. The CDR3 sequence is 13 residues long. CDR1 is DFQATT and CDR2 is SNEGSKA in the germline V gene (reference sequence). Trimming took 2 bases from V and 7 from J; bases not matched to a gene: 4. As DNA, the CDR3 is TGCAGTGCTAGACGGGAGGGCCGTAATGAGCAGTTCTTC. Protein sequence: CSARREGRNEQFF.

The V gene is TRBV7-2, the J gene TRBJ2-1; D is perhaps TRBD2 (5 bases). V lost 3 bases to trimming and J lost 10 bases, with 19 bases between them. Germline loops: CDR1 SGHTA, CDR2 FQGNSA. The CDR3 has 15 residues. CDR3 in amino acids: CASSFSALFTEEQFF. As DNA, the CDR3 is TGTGCCAGCAGCTTTAGCGCCCTTTTCACGGAGGAGCAGTTCTTC.

This clonotype was detected ten times or more. The gene calls are TRBV7-9 and TRBJ1-5; D remains unclear. The CDR3 runs 14 residues. Per germline, CDR1 SEHNR and CDR2 FQNEAQ (reference sequence). V lost 6 bases and J 0 bases, leaving 9 bases between the germline ends. This CDR3 reads CASSRQYSNQPQHF. CDR3 DNA: TGTGCCAGCAGTCGTCAGTATAGCAATCAGCCCCAGCATTTT.

At least ten counts were recorded for this clonotype. This sequence joins TRBV11-2 and TRBJ2-7, with 8 bases matching TRBD2. This CDR3 spans 15 amino acids. J was trimmed by 1 base and V by 2 bases; bases with no gene match: 4. Germline CDR1 SGHAT, CDR2 FQNNGV. The CDR3 sequence: CASSLSGTRSYEQYF. Written as DNA, the CDR3 is TGTGCCAGCAGCTTATCAGGGACTAGATCCTACGAGCAGTACTTC. The whole variable domain, filled in from reference TRBV11-2 and TRBJ2-7, reads EAGVAQSPRYKIIEKRQSVAFWCNPISGHATLYWYQQILGQGPKLLIQFQNNGVVDDSQLPKDRFSAERLKGVDSTLKIQPAKLEDSAVYLCASSLSGTRSYEQYFGPGTRLTVT.

This clonotype was detected only a few times. V is TRBV7-2 and J is TRBJ1-1, with no clear D. The CDR3 length is 12 residues. Trimming left V 2 bases short and J 7 bases short, with 8 bases between. The V gene's germline CDR1 is SGHTA and CDR2 FQGNSA. Here the CDR3 DNA reads TGTGCCAGCAGCTTATGGCAGTATGAAGCTTTCTTT. Amino acid sequence: CASSLWQYEAFF.

This clonotype was seen a handful of times. V is TRBV11-2 and J is TRBJ2-7; no clear D. CDR3 length: 14 residues. Germline CDR1 and CDR2: SGHAT and FQNNGV. The ends were cut back, 3 bases at V and 2 bases at J, with 11 bases in the middle. In DNA, the CDR3 is TGTGCCAGCAGCTTTAACGCTCCGGCCTACGAGCAGTACTTC. The encoded protein is CASSFNAPAYEQYF. Combining the CDR3 with reference TRBV11-2 and TRBJ2-7 gives the whole variable domain EAGVAQSPRYKIIEKRQSVAFWCNPISGHATLYWYQQILGQGPKLLIQFQNNGVVDDSQLPKDRFSAERLKGVDSTLKIQPAKLEDSAVYLCASSFNAPAYEQYFGPGTRLTVT.

The rearrangement links TRBV23-1 to TRBJ1-2; D remains unclear. TRBV23-1 is identified as an open reading frame with a role that is uncertain. Trimming pared 8 bases from V and 4 bases from J, leaving 17 bases between. The length of the CDR3 is 14 residues. This CDR3 is CASLTRRGPYGYTF. The CDR3 DNA reads as TGCGCCAGCCTGACACGAAGAGGTCCCTATGGCTACACCTTC.

The V call is TRBV5-5, the J call TRBJ2-1, with TRBD2 matching 7 bases. The germline V gene encodes CDR1 SGHKS and CDR2 YYEKEE (reference sequence). V was pared by 0 bases and J by 0 bases, with 6 bases of the junction left unmatched. This CDR3 has 17 residues. The CDR3, as DNA: TGTGCCAGCAGCTTGGTAACTCGGACTAGCTCCTACAATGAGCAGTTCTTC. Translation: CASSLVTRTSSYNEQFF.

The rearrangement joins TRBV19 to TRBJ1-2; TRBD1 matches at 9 bases. The CDR3 spans 13 residues. Germline V gene sequence: CDR1 LNHDA, CDR2 SQIVND (reference sequence). With V trimmed by 3 bases and J by 4 bases, 0 bases remained unmatched. CDR3 in DNA: TGTGCCAGTAGTATGGGACAGGGCTATGGCTACACCTTC. Protein product: CASSMGQGYGYTF.

The rearrangement joins TRBV18 to TRBJ1-3, with TRBD1 matching over 7 bases. The junction had 13 bases not matched to a gene; V was cut back by 5 bases and J by 6 bases. The CDR3 sequence is 16 residues long. Per germline, CDR1 KGHSH and CDR2 LQKENI. The CDR3 is CASSDFLDRMENTIYF. The CDR3 DNA reads as TGTGCCAGCTCAGATTTCCTGGACAGGATGGAAAACACCATATATTTT.

The gene calls are TRBV7-2 and TRBJ1-2; tentatively, D is TRBD1 (6 bases). Trimming pared 4 bases from V and 3 bases from J, leaving 18 bases between. The CDR3 runs to 16 residues. Germline V gives CDR1 SGHTA, CDR2 FQGNSA. In nucleotides, the CDR3 is TGTGCCAGCAGCTCCCCGCTGACAGGTCACGACTATGGCTACACCTTC. Protein product: CASSSPLTGHDYGYTF. Drawing the rest from reference TRBV7-2 and TRBJ1-2, the complete variable domain is GAGVSQSPSNKVTEKGKDVELRCDPISGHTALYWYRQSLGQGLEFLIYFQGNSAPDKSGLPSDRFSAERTGGSVSTLTIQRTQQEDSAVYLCASSSPLTGHDYGYTFGSGTRLTVV.